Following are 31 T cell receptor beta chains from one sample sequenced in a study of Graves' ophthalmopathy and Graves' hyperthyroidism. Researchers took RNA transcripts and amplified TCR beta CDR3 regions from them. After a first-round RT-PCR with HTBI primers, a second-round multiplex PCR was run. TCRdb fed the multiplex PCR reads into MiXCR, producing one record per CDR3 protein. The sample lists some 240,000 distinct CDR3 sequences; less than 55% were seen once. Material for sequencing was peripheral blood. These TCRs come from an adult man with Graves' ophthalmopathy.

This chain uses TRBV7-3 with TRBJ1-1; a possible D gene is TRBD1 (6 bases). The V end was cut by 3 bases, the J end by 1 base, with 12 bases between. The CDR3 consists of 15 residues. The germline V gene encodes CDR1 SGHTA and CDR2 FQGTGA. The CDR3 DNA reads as TGTGCCAGCAGCTTTGGGGGCGGGCAGAACACTGAAGCTTTCTTT. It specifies CASSFGGGQNTEAFF. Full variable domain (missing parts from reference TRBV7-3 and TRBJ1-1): GAGVSQTPSNKVTEKGKYVELRCDPISGHTALYWYRQSLGQGPEFLIYFQGTGAADDSGLPNDRFFAVRPEGSVSTLKIQRTERGDSAVYLCASSFGGGQNTEAFFGQGTRLTVV.

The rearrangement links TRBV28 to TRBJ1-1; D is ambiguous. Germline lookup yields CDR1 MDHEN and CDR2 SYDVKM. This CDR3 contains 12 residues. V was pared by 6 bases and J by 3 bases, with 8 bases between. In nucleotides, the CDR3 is TGTGCCAGCAGCCCAAAATACACTGAAGCTTTCTTT. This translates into CASSPKYTEAFF.

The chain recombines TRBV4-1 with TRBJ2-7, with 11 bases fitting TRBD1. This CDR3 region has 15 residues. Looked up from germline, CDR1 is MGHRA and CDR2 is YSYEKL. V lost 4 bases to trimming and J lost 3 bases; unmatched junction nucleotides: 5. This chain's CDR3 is CASSPGQGVGYEQYF. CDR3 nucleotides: TGCGCCAGCAGCCCGGGACAGGGGGTGGGCTACGAGCAGTACTTC.

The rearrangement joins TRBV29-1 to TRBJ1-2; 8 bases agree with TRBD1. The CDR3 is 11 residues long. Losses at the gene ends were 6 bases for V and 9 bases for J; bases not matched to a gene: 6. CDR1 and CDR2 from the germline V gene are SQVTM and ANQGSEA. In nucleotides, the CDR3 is TGCAGCGTCACCACAGGGGGGAGCTACACCTTC. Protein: CSVTTGGSYTF.

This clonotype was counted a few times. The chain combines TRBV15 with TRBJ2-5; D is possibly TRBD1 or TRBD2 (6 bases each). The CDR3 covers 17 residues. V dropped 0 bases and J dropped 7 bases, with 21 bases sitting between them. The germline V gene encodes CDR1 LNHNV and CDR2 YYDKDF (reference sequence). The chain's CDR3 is CATSREGAEGPGATQYF. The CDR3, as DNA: TGTGCCACCAGCAGAGAAGGGGCCGAGGGGCCGGGGGCGACCCAGTACTTC.

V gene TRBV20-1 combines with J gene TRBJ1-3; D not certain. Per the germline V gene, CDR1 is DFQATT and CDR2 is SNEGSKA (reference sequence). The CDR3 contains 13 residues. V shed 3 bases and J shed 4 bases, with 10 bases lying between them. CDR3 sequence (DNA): TGCAGTGCTAGGGATTGGCAAGGAAACACCATATATTTT. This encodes CSARDWQGNTIYF.

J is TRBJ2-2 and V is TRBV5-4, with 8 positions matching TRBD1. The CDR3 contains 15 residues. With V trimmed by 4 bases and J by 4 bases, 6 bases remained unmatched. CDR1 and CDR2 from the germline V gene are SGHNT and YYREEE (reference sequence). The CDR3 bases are TGTGCCAGCAGCCCAGGGGGCTACGGCACCGGGGAGCTGTTTTTT. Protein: CASSPGGYGTGELFF.

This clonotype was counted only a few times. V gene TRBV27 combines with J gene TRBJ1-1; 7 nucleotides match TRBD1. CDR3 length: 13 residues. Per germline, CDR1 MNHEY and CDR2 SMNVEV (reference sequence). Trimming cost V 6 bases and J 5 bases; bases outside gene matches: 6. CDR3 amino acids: CASRKQGWTEAFF. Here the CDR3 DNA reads TGTGCCAGCAGAAAACAGGGGTGGACTGAAGCTTTCTTT.

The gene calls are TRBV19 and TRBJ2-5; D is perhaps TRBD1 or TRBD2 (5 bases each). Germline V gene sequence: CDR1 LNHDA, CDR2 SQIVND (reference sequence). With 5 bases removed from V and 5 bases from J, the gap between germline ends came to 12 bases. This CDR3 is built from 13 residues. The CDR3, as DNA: TGTGCCAGTAGTCTGCCTTGGGGGGAGACCCAGTACTTC. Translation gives CASSLPWGETQYF.

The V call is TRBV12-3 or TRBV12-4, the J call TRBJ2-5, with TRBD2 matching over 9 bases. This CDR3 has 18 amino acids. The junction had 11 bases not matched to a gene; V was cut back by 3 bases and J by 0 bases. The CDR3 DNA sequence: TGTGCCAGCAGTTTTCGGGCTAGCGGGACAAGGTACCAAGAGACCCAGTACTTC. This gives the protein CASSFRASGTRYQETQYF.

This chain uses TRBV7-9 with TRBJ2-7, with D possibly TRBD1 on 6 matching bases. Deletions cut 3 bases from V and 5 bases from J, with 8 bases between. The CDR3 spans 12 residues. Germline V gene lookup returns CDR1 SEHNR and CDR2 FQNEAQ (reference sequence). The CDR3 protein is CASSFGTHEQYF. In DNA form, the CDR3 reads TGTGCCAGCAGCTTCGGGACACACGAGCAGTACTTC.

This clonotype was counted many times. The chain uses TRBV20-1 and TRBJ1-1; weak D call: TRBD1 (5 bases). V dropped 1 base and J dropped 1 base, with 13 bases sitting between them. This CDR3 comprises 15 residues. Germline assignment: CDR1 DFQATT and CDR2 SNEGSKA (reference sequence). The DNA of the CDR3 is TGCAGTGCTAGAGGAACGGGGGAGGCGAACACTGAAGCTTTCTTT. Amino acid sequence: CSARGTGEANTEAFF.

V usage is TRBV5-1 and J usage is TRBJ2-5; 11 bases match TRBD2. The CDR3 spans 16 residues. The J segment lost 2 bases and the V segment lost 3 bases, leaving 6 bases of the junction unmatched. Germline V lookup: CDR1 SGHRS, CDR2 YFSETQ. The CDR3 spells CASSYAGLAAQETQYF. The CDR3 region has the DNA TGCGCCAGCAGCTACGCGGGACTAGCGGCACAAGAGACCCAGTACTTC.

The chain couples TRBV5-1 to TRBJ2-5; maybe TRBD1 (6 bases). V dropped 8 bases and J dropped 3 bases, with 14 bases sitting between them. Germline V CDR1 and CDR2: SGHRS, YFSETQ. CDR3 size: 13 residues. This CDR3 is CASFKGVEETQYF. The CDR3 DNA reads TGCGCCAGTTTCAAGGGGGTGGAAGAGACCCAGTACTTC.

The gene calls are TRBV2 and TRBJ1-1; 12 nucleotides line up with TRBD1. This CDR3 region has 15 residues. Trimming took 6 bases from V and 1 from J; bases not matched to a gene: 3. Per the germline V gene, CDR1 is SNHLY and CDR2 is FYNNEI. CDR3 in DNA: TGTGCCAGCAGGGGACAGGGGGCGACGAACACTGAAGCTTTCTTT. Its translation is CASRGQGATNTEAFF.

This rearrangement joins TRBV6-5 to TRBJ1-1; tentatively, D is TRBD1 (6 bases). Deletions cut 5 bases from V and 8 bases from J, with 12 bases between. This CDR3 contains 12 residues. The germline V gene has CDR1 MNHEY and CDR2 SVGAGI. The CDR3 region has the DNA TGTGCCAGCAGTCCCGCCGGGACAGAAGCTTTCTTT. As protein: CASSPAGTEAFF.

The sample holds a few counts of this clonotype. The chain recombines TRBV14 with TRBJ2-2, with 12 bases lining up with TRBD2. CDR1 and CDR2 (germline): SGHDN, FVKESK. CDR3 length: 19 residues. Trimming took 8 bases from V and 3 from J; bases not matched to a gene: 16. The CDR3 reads CASSPLTTSGRAYTGELFF. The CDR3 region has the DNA TGTGCCAGCTCACCACTGACGACTAGCGGGAGAGCCTACACCGGGGAGCTGTTTTTT.

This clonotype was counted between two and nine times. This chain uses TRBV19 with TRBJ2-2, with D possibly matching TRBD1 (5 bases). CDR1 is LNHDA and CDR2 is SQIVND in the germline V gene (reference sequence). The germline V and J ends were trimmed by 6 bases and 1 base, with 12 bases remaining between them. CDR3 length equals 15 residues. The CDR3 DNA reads TGTGCCAGTAGGCCCGGACACCTGAACACCGGGGAGCTGTTTTTT. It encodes CASRPGHLNTGELFF.

CDR3 nucleotide sequence: TGTGCCAGCAGCTTCGTCGGGACCCAGTACTTC. Translation: CASSFVGTQYF. V gene TRBV7-9 combines with J gene TRBJ2-5; no definite D call. Germline CDR1 reads SEHNR; CDR2 reads FQNEAQ (reference sequence). V was shortened by 3 bases and J by 7 bases, with 6 bases between the two germline ends. The CDR3 sequence is 11 residues long.

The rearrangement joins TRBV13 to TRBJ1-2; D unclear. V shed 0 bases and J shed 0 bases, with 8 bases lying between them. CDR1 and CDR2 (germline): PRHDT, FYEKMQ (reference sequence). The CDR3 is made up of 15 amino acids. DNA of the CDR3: TGTGCCAGCAGCTTAGGCTTGAAGGCTAACTATGGCTACACCTTC. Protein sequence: CASSLGLKANYGYTF.

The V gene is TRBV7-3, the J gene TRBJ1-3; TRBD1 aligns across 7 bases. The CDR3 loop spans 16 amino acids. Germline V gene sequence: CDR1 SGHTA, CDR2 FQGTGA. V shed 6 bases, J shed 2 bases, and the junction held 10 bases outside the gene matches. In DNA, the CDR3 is TGTGCCAGCAGTTCAGGGGGGGGCGCAACTGGAAACACCATATATTTT. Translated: CASSSGGGATGNTIYF.

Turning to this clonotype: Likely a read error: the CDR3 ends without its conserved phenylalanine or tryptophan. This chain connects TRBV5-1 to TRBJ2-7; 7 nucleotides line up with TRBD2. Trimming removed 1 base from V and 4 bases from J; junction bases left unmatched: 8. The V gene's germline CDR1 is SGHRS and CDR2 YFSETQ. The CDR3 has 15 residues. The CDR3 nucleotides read TGCGCCAGCAGCTTGACCCCTAGCGGACCTTACGAGCAGTACCTC. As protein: CASSLTPSGPYEQYL.

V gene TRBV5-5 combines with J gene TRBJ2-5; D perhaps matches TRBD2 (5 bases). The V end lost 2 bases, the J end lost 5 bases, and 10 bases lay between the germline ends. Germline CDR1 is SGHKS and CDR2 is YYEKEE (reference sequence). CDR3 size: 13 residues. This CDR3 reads CASSLAERETQYF. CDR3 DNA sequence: TGTGCCAGCAGCTTAGCCGAGCGGGAGACCCAGTACTTC. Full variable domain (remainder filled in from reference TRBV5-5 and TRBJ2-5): DAGVTQSPTHLIKTRGQQVTLRCSPISGHKSVSWYQQVLGQGPQFIFQYYEKEERGRGNFPDRFSARQFPNYSSELNVNALLLGDSALYLCASSLAERETQYFGPGTRLLVL.

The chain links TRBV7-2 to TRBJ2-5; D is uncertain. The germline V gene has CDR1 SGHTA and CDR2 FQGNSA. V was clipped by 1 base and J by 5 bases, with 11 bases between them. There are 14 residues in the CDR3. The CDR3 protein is CASSLEVGFETQYF. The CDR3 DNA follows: TGTGCCAGCAGCTTAGAAGTAGGGTTCGAGACCCAGTACTTC. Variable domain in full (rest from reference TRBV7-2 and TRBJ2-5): GAGVSQSPSNKVTEKGKDVELRCDPISGHTALYWYRQSLGQGLEFLIYFQGNSAPDKSGLPSDRFSAERTGGSVSTLTIQRTQQEDSAVYLCASSLEVGFETQYFGPGTRLLVL.

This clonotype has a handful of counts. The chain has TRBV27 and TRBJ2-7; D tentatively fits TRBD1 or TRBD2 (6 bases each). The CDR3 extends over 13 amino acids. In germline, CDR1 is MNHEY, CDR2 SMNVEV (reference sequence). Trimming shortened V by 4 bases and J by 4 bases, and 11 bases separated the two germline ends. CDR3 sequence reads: CASSSEGGYEQYF. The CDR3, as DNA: TGTGCCAGCAGTTCTGAGGGGGGTTACGAGCAGTACTTC.

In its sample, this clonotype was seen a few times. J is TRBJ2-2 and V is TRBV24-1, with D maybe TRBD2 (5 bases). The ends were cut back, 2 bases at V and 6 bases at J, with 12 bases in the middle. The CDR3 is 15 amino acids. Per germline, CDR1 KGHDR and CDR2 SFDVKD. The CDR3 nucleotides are TGTGCCACCAGTGATTGGAAGGGAGCCGCCGGGGAGCTGTTTTTT. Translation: CATSDWKGAAGELFF.

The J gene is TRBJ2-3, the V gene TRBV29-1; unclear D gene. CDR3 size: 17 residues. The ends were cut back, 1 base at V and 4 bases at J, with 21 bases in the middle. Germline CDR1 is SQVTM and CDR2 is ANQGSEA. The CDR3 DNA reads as TGCAGCGTTGAAGCGGAACCTAAGACCCGAAGGCCAGATACGCAGTATTTT. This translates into CSVEAEPKTRRPDTQYF.

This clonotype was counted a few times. The CDR3 bases are TGTGCCAGCAGTTTTGGTCCCCGCTATGGCTACACCTTC. Amino acid sequence: CASSFGPRYGYTF. The chain has TRBV12-3 or TRBV12-4 and TRBJ1-2; D call uncertain. V lost 3 bases and J lost 4, with 9 bases in between. CDR3 length equals 13 residues.

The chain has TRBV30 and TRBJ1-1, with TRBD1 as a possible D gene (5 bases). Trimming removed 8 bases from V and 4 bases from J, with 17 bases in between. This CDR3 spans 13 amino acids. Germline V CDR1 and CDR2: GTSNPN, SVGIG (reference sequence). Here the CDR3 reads CAENPGGGTEAFF. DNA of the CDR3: TGTGCCGAGAACCCCGGGGGAGGCACTGAAGCTTTCTTT.

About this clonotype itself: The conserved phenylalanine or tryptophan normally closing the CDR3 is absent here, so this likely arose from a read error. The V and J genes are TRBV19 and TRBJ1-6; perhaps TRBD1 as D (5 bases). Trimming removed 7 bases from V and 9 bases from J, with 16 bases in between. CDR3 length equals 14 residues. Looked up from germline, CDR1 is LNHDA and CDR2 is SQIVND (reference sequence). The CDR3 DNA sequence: TGTGCCAGTACCTCGTCGGGGGTCGGTTCACCCCTCCACCTT. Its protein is CASTSSGVGSPLHL.

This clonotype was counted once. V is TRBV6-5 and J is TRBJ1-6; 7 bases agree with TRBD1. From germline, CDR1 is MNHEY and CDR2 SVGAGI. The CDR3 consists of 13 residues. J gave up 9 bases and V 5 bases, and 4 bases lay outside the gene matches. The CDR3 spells CASSDHRGSPLHF. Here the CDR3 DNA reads TGTGCCAGCAGTGACCACAGGGGTTCACCCCTCCACTTT.